This is a list of T cell receptor beta chains from one sample in a study of beta chain features in type 1 diabetes. Here immunoSEQ multiplex PCR was the method, and the copy in TCRdb shows in-frame clones only, minus some. The sample lists some 350,000 clones; around 9.6% were seen once. Material: central memory CD4+ T cells from blood. All receptors come from a man aged 25 to 40 with type 1 diabetes. Both conserved end residues are part of each CDR3. The D gene is left open where the match is weak. Clone size is not always given. Where it is, it says once, few, many or a class for expanded clones.

.,TRBJ2-2,.,TRBV6-1,CASSEIRSNTGELFF,TGTGCCAGCAGTGAGATCAGGAGTAACACCGGGGAGCTGTTTTTT
few,TRBJ1-1,.,TRBV5-1,CASSDQGNTEAFF,TGCGCCAGCAGCGACCAGGGTAACACTGAAGCTTTCTTT
.,TRBJ1-3,.,TRBV18,CASSPAEWGHSGNTIYF,TGTGCCAGCTCACCAGCCGAATGGGGCCACTCTGGAAACACCATATATTTT
.,TRBJ1-1,.,TRBV28,CASFRRTANTEAFF,TGTGCCAGCTTCCGCCGGACAGCGAACACTGAAGCTTTCTTT
few,TRBJ2-3,.,TRBV2,CASSVRGTDTQYF,TGTGCCAGCAGTGTGAGGGGCACAGATACGCAGTATTTT
.,TRBJ2-3,TRBD2,TRBV11-2,CASSLAGGRADTQYF,TGTGCCAGCAGCTTAGCGGGAGGGCGGGCAGATACGCAGTATTTT
few,TRBJ2-1,TRBD2,TRBV28,CASSQIAGGPDEQFF,TGTGCCAGCAGTCAAATAGCGGGAGGACCGGATGAGCAGTTCTTC
few,TRBJ2-7,.,TRBV28,CASEARADEQYF,TGTGCCAGCGAAGCAAGAGCGGACGAGCAGTACTTC
few,TRBJ2-1,.,TRBV4-2,CASSQEWRQASYNEQFF,TGTGCCAGCAGCCAAGAATGGAGGCAGGCGTCCTACAATGAGCAGTTCTTC
.,TRBJ2-7,.,TRBV7-8,CASSLRSEQYF,TGTGCCAGCAGCTTGAGGAGCGAGCAGTACTTC
few,TRBJ2-1,.,TRBV9,CASSFPQGSNNEQFF,TGTGCCAGCAGCTTCCCACAGGGTTCAAACAATGAGCAGTTCTTC
.,TRBJ1-5,TRBD1,TRBV7-8,CASSLGQGQSQPQHF,TGTGCCAGCAGCTTAGGACAGGGGCAGAGTCAGCCCCAGCATTTT
many,TRBJ1-2,.,TRBV13,CASSLTGGRANYGYTF,TGTGCCAGCAGCTTAACAGGCGGCCGAGCTAACTATGGCTACACCTTC
many,TRBJ2-5,TRBD1,TRBV5-1,CASSFAGTEETQYF,TGCGCCAGCAGCTTCGCCGGGACAGAAGAGACCCAGTACTTC
.,TRBJ2-3,TRBD2,TRBV9,CASSSGTSIYADTQYF,TGTGCCAGCAGCTCAGGGACTAGCATTTATGCAGATACGCAGTATTTT
few,TRBJ2-5,.,TRBV6-5,CASRQGHQETQYF,TGTGCCAGCAGGCAAGGGCACCAAGAGACCCAGTACTTC
many,TRBJ2-1,TRBD2,TRBV6-1,CAIRTSGGYNEQFF,TGTGCCATTCGGACTAGCGGGGGATACAATGAGCAGTTCTTC
.,TRBJ2-2,TRBD2,TRBV28,CASRLALAGVAGELFF,TGTGCCAGCAGACTGGCGCTAGCGGGAGTGGCCGGGGAGCTGTTTTTT
few,TRBJ1-4,TRBD1,TRBV7-9,CASSLRDRGEKLFF,TGTGCCAGCAGCCTCCGGGACAGGGGTGAAAAACTGTTTTTT
.,TRBJ2-1,TRBD1,TRBV28,CASSPGTGDSNEQFF,TGTGCCAGCAGCCCCGGGACAGGGGATAGTAATGAGCAGTTCTTC